What follows are 23 T cell receptor beta chains derived from one specimen sequenced in a study of blood T cell repertoires in COVID-19. Assay: immunoSEQ multiplex PCR; the TCRdb copy retains only in-frame clones and omits some. The repertoire holds some 100,000 clones, with around nine tenths as singletons. Sequencing input: peripheral blood. Receptors were obtained from a woman older than 75 with active COVID-19.

The chain combines TRBV18 with TRBJ2-3; TRBD2 matches at 12 bases. Germline V gives CDR1 KGHSH, CDR2 LQKENI. Trimming at V came to 3 bases and at J to 5 bases, leaving 9 bases not matched to a gene. The CDR3 consists of 17 residues. The chain's CDR3 is CASSPQTSGSGRDTQYF. CDR3 nucleotide sequence: TGTGCCAGCTCACCGCAGACTAGCGGGAGCGGCAGAGATACGCAGTATTTT.

The gene calls are TRBV2 and TRBJ2-1; D unclear. Germline assignment: CDR1 SNHLY and CDR2 FYNNEI. Trimming shortened V by 1 base and J by 10 bases, and 8 bases separated the two germline ends. CDR3 size: 12 residues. The CDR3 sequence is CASSEGVREQFF. In nucleotides, the CDR3 is TGTGCCAGCAGTGAAGGGGTGAGGGAGCAGTTCTTC. The full variable domain, its missing parts supplied by reference TRBV2 and TRBJ2-1, is EPEVTQTPSHQVTQMGQEVILRCVPISNHLYFYWYRQILGQKVEFLVSFYNNEISEKSEIFDDQFSVERPDGSNFTLKIRSTKLEDSAMYFCASSEGVREQFFGPGTRLTVL.

The chain uses TRBV19 and TRBJ2-1; TRBD1 matches at 10 bases. The CDR3 is 15 amino acids. The ends lost 1 base at V and 7 bases at J; junction bases unmatched: 4. Germline CDR1 LNHDA, CDR2 SQIVND (reference sequence). As DNA, the CDR3 is TGTGCCAGTAGTATAGGACAGGGGGCCCATAATGAGCAGTTCTTC. Translation gives CASSIGQGAHNEQFF.

The CDR3 sequence is CASSPLAWESTDTQYF. CDR3 DNA sequence: TGTGCCAGCAGCCCCCTAGCGTGGGAGAGCACAGATACGCAGTATTTT. The chain couples TRBV3-1 (or the pseudogene TRBV3-2) to TRBJ2-3; a possible D gene is TRBD2 (6 bases). Germline CDR1 and CDR2: LGHDT and YNNKEL (reference sequence). V was shortened by 4 bases and J by 0 bases, with 14 bases between the two germline ends. CDR3 size: 16 residues.

The chain employs TRBV9 and TRBJ1-1; possibly TRBD1 for D (5 bases). The germline V and J ends were trimmed by 4 bases and 5 bases, with 18 bases remaining between them. Germline assignment: CDR1 SGDLS and CDR2 YYNGEE. CDR3 length: 15 residues. This CDR3 reads CASSSYGGMGTEAFF. DNA of the CDR3: TGTGCCAGCAGCTCCTATGGGGGGATGGGGACTGAAGCTTTCTTT.

This chain uses TRBV28 with TRBJ1-4; TRBD1 agrees at 8 bases. The CDR3 is made up of 15 amino acids. The trim removed 5 bases at V and 7 bases at J, leaving 9 bases unmatched. Per the germline V gene, CDR1 is MDHEN and CDR2 is SYDVKM. The CDR3 here is CASSPWTGRSEKLFF. CDR3 coding DNA: TGTGCCAGCAGTCCCTGGACAGGGAGAAGTGAAAAACTGTTTTTT.

The V call is TRBV28, the J call TRBJ2-2, with D perhaps matching TRBD2 (6 bases). Germline values: CDR1 MDHEN, CDR2 SYDVKM. The CDR3 covers 15 residues. The germline V and J ends were trimmed by 2 bases and 6 bases, with 13 bases remaining between them. In nucleotides, the CDR3 is TGTGCCAGCAGTTTACCCGGGAGCTTCGCCGGGGAGCTGTTTTTT. This gives the protein CASSLPGSFAGELFF. The full variable domain, completed using reference TRBV28 and TRBJ2-2, is DVKVTQSSRYLVKRTGEKVFLECVQDMDHENMFWYRQDPGLGLRLIYFSYDVKMKEKGDIPEGYSVSREKKERFSLILESASTNQTSMYLCASSLPGSFAGELFFGEGSRLTVL.

The chain combines TRBV28 with TRBJ2-7; 7 bases line up with TRBD1. The CDR3 runs to 12 residues. Germline V gene lookup returns CDR1 MDHEN and CDR2 SYDVKM. With 1 base clipped from V and 10 bases from J, the junction kept 4 bases outside the gene matches. The CDR3 here is CASSLSTGEQYF. CDR3 nucleotide sequence: TGTGCCAGCAGTTTATCTACAGGGGAACAGTACTTC.

CDR3 protein: CASSPLGRGTGELFF. The CDR3 nucleotides read TGTGCCAGCAGCCCATTAGGACGGGGCACCGGGGAGCTGTTTTTT. The chain uses TRBV14 and TRBJ2-2; maybe TRBD2 (5 bases). Trimming removed 4 bases from V and 4 bases from J, with 13 bases in between. Germline CDR1 SGHDN, CDR2 FVKESK. The CDR3 sequence is 15 residues long.

The chain couples TRBV4-2 to TRBJ1-6; D unresolved. Germline-derived CDR1 and CDR2 are LGHNA and YNFKEQ. CDR3 size: 17 residues. V was cut by 0 bases and J by 0 bases, with 9 bases left in between. The CDR3 DNA sequence: TGTGCCAGCAGCCAAGATACGAGGAGCTCCTATAATTCACCCCTCCACTTT. Its translation: CASSQDTRSSYNSPLHF.

This chain links TRBV5-1 with TRBJ2-2; D perhaps matches TRBD2 (6 bases). The length of the CDR3 is 17 residues. Germline CDR1 SGHRS, CDR2 YFSETQ. Trimming pared 2 bases from V and 5 bases from J, leaving 19 bases between. The CDR3 region has the DNA TGCGCCAGCAGCTTAACTGGGACGGGAGAGCAGACCGGGGAGCTGTTTTTT. This sequence encodes CASSLTGTGEQTGELFF. Together with reference TRBV5-1 and TRBJ2-2, the CDR3 gives the full variable domain: KAGVTQTPRYLIKTRGQQVTLSCSPISGHRSVSWYQQTPGQGLQFLFEYFSETQRNKGNFPGRFSGRQFSNSRSEMNVSTLELGDSALYLCASSLTGTGEQTGELFFGEGSRLTVL.

This chain uses TRBV6-6 with TRBJ2-1; 12 nucleotides agree with TRBD2. Germline-derived CDR1 and CDR2 are MNHNY and SVGAGI (reference sequence). V shed 6 bases, J shed 10 bases, and the junction held 10 bases outside the gene matches. The CDR3 sequence is 15 residues long. DNA of the CDR3: TGTGCCAGCAGCAGGCCCTTTACTAGCGGGGGGGAGCAGTTCTTC. It translates to CASSRPFTSGGEQFF.

J is TRBJ2-3 and V is TRBV28, with D unresolved. V was clipped by 4 bases and J by 0 bases, with 5 bases between them. The CDR3 runs to 13 residues. The germline V gene encodes CDR1 MDHEN and CDR2 SYDVKM. The CDR3 nucleotides are TGTGCCAGCAGTTCACATAGCACAGATACGCAGTATTTT. Translation gives CASSSHSTDTQYF.

The rearrangement links TRBV28 to TRBJ2-5, with 7 bases aligning to TRBD2. The trim removed 2 bases at V and 4 bases at J, leaving 1 base unmatched. The germline gives CDR1 MDHEN, CDR2 SYDVKM. The CDR3 has 13 residues. The CDR3 is CASSLGRGETQYF. CDR3 bases: TGTGCCAGCAGTTTAGGGAGGGGAGAGACCCAGTACTTC.

This sequence joins TRBV9 and TRBJ2-1; D gene unclear. V was shortened by 0 bases and J by 5 bases, with 3 bases between the two germline ends. CDR1 is SGDLS and CDR2 is YYNGEE in the germline V gene. The length of the CDR3 is 12 residues. CDR3 loop: CASSVDNNEQFF. The CDR3 region has the DNA TGTGCCAGCAGCGTAGATAACAATGAGCAGTTCTTC.

The chain is built from TRBV28 and TRBJ2-7; weak D call: TRBD1 (6 bases). This CDR3 contains 16 residues. Trimming removed 2 bases at V and 5 bases at J, with 19 bases between. From germline, CDR1 is MDHEN and CDR2 SYDVKM. The CDR3, as DNA: TGTGCCAGCAGTTTACCCCCCCCGCATCAGGGGAACGAGCAGTACTTC. This translates into CASSLPPPHQGNEQYF.

This rearrangement joins TRBV25-1 to TRBJ2-1, with TRBD2 identical over 13 bases. The trim removed 4 bases at V and 5 bases at J, leaving 2 bases unmatched. This CDR3 has 15 amino acids. The V gene's germline CDR1 is MGHDK and CDR2 SYGVNS. CDR3 nucleotide sequence: TGTGCCAGCAGTGTCGGGACTAGCGGGAACAATGAGCAGTTCTTC. Its protein is CASSVGTSGNNEQFF.

This clone was picked up one time. V is TRBV5-1 and J is TRBJ2-3; D is undetermined. Trimming stripped 0 bases from V and 0 bases from J, with 8 bases between. Germline CDR1 and CDR2: SGHRS and YFSETQ. The CDR3 is 15 residues long. CDR3 coding DNA: TGCGCCAGCAGCTTGGGTAGCACTAGCACAGATACGCAGTATTTT. This gives the protein CASSLGSTSTDTQYF.

The gene calls are TRBV6-2 or TRBV6-3 and TRBJ2-7, with 7 bases aligning to TRBD2. The CDR3 has 13 residues. With 2 bases clipped from V and 2 bases from J, the junction kept 0 bases outside the gene matches. Germline V gives CDR1 MNHEY, CDR2 SVGEGT. The CDR3 DNA follows: TGTGCCAGCAGTTACCGGGAGGCCTACGAGCAGTACTTC. It yields the protein CASSYREAYEQYF.

This clone was counted only a few times. The V gene is TRBV30, the J gene TRBJ2-4; D perhaps matches TRBD1 (6 bases). V gave up 2 bases and J gave up 1 base, with 9 bases separating them. The CDR3 spans 14 residues. CDR1 and CDR2 (germline): GTSNPN, SVGIG (reference sequence). The CDR3 nucleotides read TGTGCCTGGAGTCAGGACAGTGCCAAAAACATTCAGTACTTC. Its protein product is CAWSQDSAKNIQYF. Variable domain in full (rest from reference TRBV30 and TRBJ2-4): SQTIHQWPATLVQPVGSPLSLECTVEGTSNPNLYWYRQAAGRGLQLLFYSVGIGQISSEVPQNLSASRPQDRQFILSSKKLLLSDSGFYLCAWSQDSAKNIQYFGAGTRLSVL.

The chain joins TRBV11-2 to TRBJ2-5; D might be TRBD1 (6 bases). CDR3 size: 13 residues. V was trimmed by 8 bases and J by 2 bases, leaving 12 bases between them. Germline CDR1 reads SGHAT; CDR2 reads FQNNGV. In DNA, the CDR3 is TGTGCCAGCGGAACAGGGCGTCAAGAGACCCAGTACTTC. Amino acid sequence: CASGTGRQETQYF.

The V and J genes are TRBV29-1 and TRBJ1-4; D ambiguous. The CDR3 contains 12 residues. The V end was cut by 3 bases, the J end by 8 bases, with 10 bases between. CDR1 is SQVTM, CDR2 ANQGSEA, per germline. The CDR3 spells CSVEADGEKLFF. CDR3 coding DNA: TGCAGCGTTGAGGCCGACGGGGAAAAACTGTTTTTT.

The chain recombines TRBV2 with TRBJ2-3, with TRBD2 identical over 13 bases. The CDR3 is 15 amino acids. The trim removed 8 bases at V and 6 bases at J, leaving 8 bases unmatched. CDR1 is SNHLY, CDR2 FYNNEI, per germline. Here the CDR3 DNA reads TGTGCCAGCTCGACTAGCGGGAGGCCCGCGGATACGCAGTATTTT. It translates to CASSTSGRPADTQYF. Together with reference TRBV2 and TRBJ2-3, the CDR3 gives the full variable domain: EPEVTQTPSHQVTQMGQEVILRCVPISNHLYFYWYRQILGQKVEFLVSFYNNEISEKSEIFDDQFSVERPDGSNFTLKIRSTKLEDSAMYFCASSTSGRPADTQYFGPGTRLTVL.